These T cell receptor beta chains were read from a single sample in a study of STAT5B mutations in CD4+ large granular lymphocyte leukemia. The repertoire was sequenced with immunoSEQ multiplex PCR; TCRdb's copy has only in-frame clones and lacks some. In the table there are about 30,000 clones, 65% to 80% of which are singletons. Sample: CD4+ T cells from blood buffy coats. These receptors came from a human donor in good health. CDR3s include the opening cysteine and the closing phenylalanine or tryptophan. The D gene is left open where the match is weak. Clone size is stated in some rows and not others, as once, few, many or a class when expanded.

clone_size d_call j_call v_call cdr3_nt cdr3_aa
NA NA TRBJ2-1 TRBV11-2 TGTGCCAGCAGCTTGGGGACTTCCCCCTTTTACAATGAGCAGTTCTTC CASSLGTSPFYNEQFF
NA TRBD1 TRBJ2-7 TRBV7-2 TGTGCCAGCAGCTCTACGGACAGGGTCCAATACGAGCAGTACTTC CASSSTDRVQYEQYF
NA TRBD2 TRBJ2-6 TRBV4-2 TGTGCCAGCAGCCACCCGACTGGACTAGCGGGAGCCGTTGGGGCCAACGTCCTGACTTTC CASSHPTGLAGAVGANVLTF
NA NA TRBJ2-5 TRBV21-1 TGTGCCAGCAGCAAAGTGACGGGACAAGAGACCCAGTACTTC CASSKVTGQETQYF
NA TRBD1 TRBJ2-1 TRBV5-1 TGCGCCAGCAGCTACAGGGGGCATGAGCAGTTCTTC CASSYRGHEQFF
NA NA TRBJ2-1 TRBV29-1 TGCAGCGTTGAAGATCGGGACTCCTCTTCCTACAATGAGCAGTTCTTC CSVEDRDSSSYNEQFF
once NA TRBJ2-2 TRBV5-1 TGCGCCAGCAGCTTGGCAGTCAGAAAGAACACCGGGGAGCTGTTTTTT CASSLAVRKNTGELFF
NA NA TRBJ2-5 TRBV6-6 TGTGCCAGCGGGACGGGACGGGAGACCCAGTACTTC CASGTGRETQYF
NA TRBD2 TRBJ2-7 TRBV6-5 TGTGCCAGCAGATCAGCGGGAGGTGTATACGAGCAGTACTTC CASRSAGGVYEQYF
NA TRBD2 TRBJ2-1 TRBV7-3 TGTGCCAGCAGCGCACACCCCGGACGGCTAGCGGGAGGGCCCGATGAGCAGTTCTTC CASSAHPGRLAGGPDEQFF
NA TRBD2 TRBJ2-3 TRBV18 TGTGCCAGCTCACCCGGGGGGGATACGCAGTATTTT CASSPGGDTQYF
NA TRBD1 TRBJ1-2 TRBV27 TGTGCCAGCAGTCCCGGACAGGGTCTCTTTTCTCTCTATGGCTACACCTTC CASSPGQGLFSLYGYTF
NA NA TRBJ1-1 TRBV6-1 TGTGCCAGCCGGGGCACTGAAGCTTTCTTT CASRGTEAFF
NA NA TRBJ2-5 TRBV9 TGTGCCAGCAGCGTCGGCCCGGTCAGGGAGACCCAGTACTTC CASSVGPVRETQYF
NA TRBD1 TRBJ2-2 TRBV18 TGTGCCAGCTCCCCCGGGACAGGGAACACCGGGGAGCTGTTTTTT CASSPGTGNTGELFF
NA TRBD1 TRBJ1-4 TRBV30 TGTGCCTGGATGGGGGGACAGCGTGTTGAAAAACTGTTTTTT CAWMGGQRVEKLFF
NA TRBD1 TRBJ1-4 TRBV2 TGTGCCAGCAACTTACAGGGGAGTAATGAAAAACTGTTTTTT CASNLQGSNEKLFF
few NA TRBJ1-5 TRBV30 TGTGCCTGGAGTGCCCCAATCGGGGGCAATCAGCCCCAGCATTTT CAWSAPIGGNQPQHF
few TRBD1 TRBJ2-1 TRBV5-4 TGTGCCAGCAGCTTGCCCGGGACAGAGGGTCATGAGCAGTTCTTC CASSLPGTEGHEQFF
NA NA TRBJ2-3 TRBV4-2 TGTGCCAGCAGCCAAAAGGGGGGTGGCACAGATACGCAGTATTTT CASSQKGGGTDTQYF
NA NA TRBJ2-2 TRBV29-1 TGCAGCGTTGACGAGAATAACACCGGGGAGCTGTTTTTT CSVDENNTGELFF
NA NA TRBJ1-4 TRBV2 TGTGCCAGCAGGGGAAACCAAGGGATGGAAAAACTGTTTTTT CASRGNQGMEKLFF
NA NA TRBJ2-1 TRBV15 TGTGCCACCAGCAGAGAGAGGGCGCGGGACTCCTACAATGAGCAGTTCTTC CATSRERARDSYNEQFF